This note documents a single TCR beta chain sequence. Its specific antigen is unknown. Nothing much larger sits one base from this clone, and base qualities are not available. From the germline V gene, CDR1 is SGHRS and CDR2 is YFSETQ. Its CDR3 holds 11 amino acids, cysteine through phenylalanine. Only CDR3 DNA is held: 33 bases, read in frame from base 1. The V and J ends are trimmed by 0 bases and 6 bases, leaving 2 bases between them. This entry belongs to a study of T cell responses to AZD1222 COVID-19 vaccine (dated by TCRdb to the early 2020s). With respect to the entire study: AZD1222 recipients whose second dose came at about 4 weeks and those whose second dose came at about 12 weeks were combined into one group, since spike-specific TCR depth and breadth did not differ between the two schedules. TCR sequencing covered over 230 trial participants: nearly 210 given two doses of AZD1222 and 26 given two doses of MenACWY control vaccine. Enrollment into the trials was organized by age into subgroups of 18-55, 56-69 and 70-plus years, and those subgroups contained roughly 150, 30 and 60 TCR-sequenced participants, respectively.

What this sample's time point label stands for: baseline before first vaccination. The vaccinee samples were drawn from two UK trials, COV001 and COV002, one of which was a single-blind randomized controlled phase 2/3 trial testing AZD1222 (ChAdOx1 nCoV-19) in healthy adults. For TCRbeta chain sequencing, PBMC samples from trial participants were taken at day 0 and at day 28 after the second dose. The CDR3 regions of human TCRbeta chains were analyzed by immunosequencing. Concerning the study's data processing: Repertoire TCRs were matched against a reference library of SARS-CoV-2-specific TCRs generated with the MIRA antigen-specificity platform. Breadth was defined as the fraction of unique TCRs that were SARS-CoV-2-associated. Depth was defined as the fraction of total T cells that were SARS-CoV-2-associated. Using the MIRA data, every spike-specific TCR was mapped to the spike region that the TCR reacted to and assigned to either a CD4 or a CD8 class. Log10-transformed breadth and depth values were compared by one-way ANOVA with Sidak's multiple comparisons tests. In its TCRdb copy, this immuneACCESS table keeps in-frame sequences only and misses some clones. Where compared with another copy, unresolved V genes explain less than half of these, and the others have no known cause. Clone size and V and J calls were adopted from that table, with D and trimming inferred from the DNA. The sample yields around 180,000 clones; about 85% were counted once. 2.6% of the sample belongs to the ten largest clones.

The study at large found these results: In the small 56-69-year group, the increase in depth fell short of significance, most likely because of low power. Because no day 14 peak-response samples were available, repertoires were characterized only after the peak T cell response. Conclusions about previously exposed vaccinees were limited because only six AZD1222 recipients were SARS-CoV-2 seropositive at baseline. Participants were mostly white British, with more females than males. The authors suggested clonal diversity may have been underestimated. Epitopes outside the regions mutated in the B.1.351 and B.1.1.7 variants were reportedly recognized by nearly half of the unique spike-specific TCRs. The vaccine-associated CD4 TCRs covered the entire spike protein, and the dominant responses fell in regions 160-218 and 743-854. Spike-specific TCR breadth and depth rose significantly after two AZD1222 doses compared with day 0 and with MenACWY recipients.

The receptor chain draws on TRBV5-1 and TRBJ2-3; the D gene cannot be resolved reliably. The receptor was derived from an adult in good health. This material consisted of peripheral blood, taken on day 0 of AZD1222 vaccination. The CDR3 reads CASSLADTQYF. In nucleotides, the sequence is TGCGCCAGCAGCTTGGCGGATACGCAGTATTTT.